This TCR beta chain was sequenced during a study of blood T cell repertoires in COVID-19. Losses at the gene ends were 4 bases for V and 7 bases for J; bases not matched to a gene: 4. CDR3 size: 14 residues. Per germline, CDR1 SNHLY and CDR2 FYNNEI. Measured with immunoSEQ multiplex PCR; TCRdb has only the in-frame clones, and not every one. Of 250,000 to 300,000 clones in the sample, 80% to 90% are singletons; the top ten hold more than 9.5%. Input material: peripheral blood. The clonotype comes from a woman in her sixties or seventies with acute or convalescent COVID-19. The chain employs TRBV2 and TRBJ1-6; TRBD1 matches 7 bases. The CDR3 here is CASSGDSPNSPLHF. In nucleotides, the CDR3 is TGTGCCAGCAGTGGGGACAGCCCCAATTCACCCCTCCACTTT.